This T cell receptor (beta chain) was identified in a study of T cells in tuberculosis. Study in general: CD1B tetramers identified T cells specific for mycobacterial lipid GMM. General observations from the study: Samples were chosen by availability of cryopreserved specimens.

The table came from immunoSEQ multiplex PCR; TCRdb's copy has only in-frame clones and leaves some out. The sample shows 20,000 to 30,000 clones, less than 97% of them seen only once. On this clone: Antigen: not known.

CDR3 length equals 17 residues. This sequence joins TRBV21-1 and TRBJ1-2. TRBV21-1 is a pseudogene. This clonotype originated in a donor aged 10-35 years with latent tuberculosis or without tuberculosis infection. The sample comprised PBMCs. The CDR3 spells CASSPREKQGSNYGYTF. CDR3 sequence (DNA): TGTGCCAGCAGCCCGCGGGAGAAGCAGGGGTCTAACTATGGCTACACCTTC.